The 5 T cell receptor beta chains given below trace back to one sample, sequenced in a study of blood T cells in healthy people across ages. A sample-barcoded 5' primer and a J-beta primer mix were used in a second PCR of about 6 to 12 cycles. One entry per CDR3 protein, called by TCRdb with MiXCR from the 5' RACE reads. The sample records around 900,000 distinct CDR3 sequences, roughly 51% being singletons. The specimen was blood. The source of these receptors is a woman aged 55-69 years in good health.

A single count supports this clonotype. J is TRBJ1-2 and V is TRBV2, with 9 nucleotides matching TRBD1. The CDR3 is made up of 15 amino acids. The trim removed 8 bases at V and 6 bases at J, leaving 13 bases unmatched. CDR1 is SNHLY and CDR2 is FYNNEI in the germline V gene. CDR3 region: CASSDPGQGSNGYTF. CDR3 bases: TGTGCCAGCTCTGACCCGGGACAGGGTAGTAATGGCTACACCTTC.

V usage is TRBV7-9 and J usage is TRBJ1-5; D uncertain. CDR1 and CDR2 from the germline V gene are SEHNR and FQNEAQ (reference sequence). V lost 1 base and J 6 bases, leaving 7 bases between the germline ends. The CDR3 runs to 13 residues. The CDR3, as DNA: TGTGCCAGCAGCTTAGTAGGGAGTCAGCCCCAGCATTTT. This codes for CASSLVGSQPQHF. The whole variable domain, remainder taken from reference TRBV7-9 and TRBJ1-5, is DTGVSQNPRHKITKRGQNVTFRCDPISEHNRLYWYRQTLGQGPEFLTYFQNEAQLEKSRLLSDRFSAERPKGSFSTLEIQRTEQGDSAMYLCASSLVGSQPQHFGDGTRLSIL.

V and J are TRBV7-9 and TRBJ2-7; D perhaps matches TRBD2 (6 bases). Gene TRBJ2-5 matches the end of the DNA better, so the J call may be wrong. CDR1 and CDR2 from the germline V gene are SEHNR and FQNEAQ (reference sequence). This CDR3 has 14 amino acids. CDR3: CASSWRGKVGTQYF. The CDR3 nucleotides are TGTGCCAGCAGTTGGAGGGGAAAAGTCGGGACCCAGTACTTC.

V gene TRBV7-8 combines with J gene TRBJ1-2, with 7 bases matching TRBD1. CDR3 length equals 12 residues. Germline V CDR1 and CDR2: SGHVS, FQNEAQ. J gave up 7 bases and V 5 bases, and 4 bases lay outside the gene matches. The CDR3 sequence is CASSVNRGGYTF. In DNA form, the CDR3 reads TGTGCCAGCAGCGTCAACAGGGGTGGCTACACCTTC.

The chain couples TRBV20-1 to TRBJ1-1, with D perhaps TRBD1 (5 bases). Germline lookup yields CDR1 DFQATT and CDR2 SNEGSKA (reference sequence). This CDR3 spans 15 amino acids. With 3 bases removed from V and 0 bases from J, the gap between germline ends came to 14 bases. Here the CDR3 reads CSARFLGGMNTEAFF. The CDR3 region has the DNA TGCAGTGCTAGGTTCCTCGGGGGTATGAACACTGAAGCTTTCTTT.